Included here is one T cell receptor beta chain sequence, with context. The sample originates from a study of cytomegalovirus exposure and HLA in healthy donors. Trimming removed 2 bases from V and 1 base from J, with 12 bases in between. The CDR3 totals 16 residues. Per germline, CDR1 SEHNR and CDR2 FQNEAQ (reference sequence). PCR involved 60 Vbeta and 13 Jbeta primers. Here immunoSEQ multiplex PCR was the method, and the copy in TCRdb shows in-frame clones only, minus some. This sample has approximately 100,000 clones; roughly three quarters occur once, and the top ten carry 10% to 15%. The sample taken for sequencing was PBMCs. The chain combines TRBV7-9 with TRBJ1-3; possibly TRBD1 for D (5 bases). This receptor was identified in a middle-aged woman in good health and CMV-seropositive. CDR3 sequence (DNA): TGTGCCAGCAGCTTACAGGGTGCGGTTTCTGGAAACACCATATATTTT. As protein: CASSLQGAVSGNTIYF.